The next 8 T cell receptor beta chains were all read from a single sample in a study of blood T cell repertoires in COVID-19 (TCRdb year 2020). Preparation of the library involved the immunoSEQ multiplex PCR assay. Here the immuneACCESS table is served through TCRdb, limited to in-frame sequences with V and J called. Missing clones are a known gap in these copies; in checked studies unresolved V genes cover under half, and the rest lacks a known reason. The sample table holds about 210,000 clones, of which about 81% were seen once. The biggest ten clones account for approximately 5.2% of the sample. Sequences were obtained from peripheral blood. The receptors stem from a woman in her sixties or seventies with COVID-19, enrolled during active disease.

The chain links TRBV7-3 to TRBJ1-2, with 10 bases fitting TRBD1. Germline CDR1 and CDR2: SGHTA and FQGTGA. V shed 4 bases, J shed 10 bases, and the junction held 3 bases outside the gene matches. The CDR3 totals 12 residues. In DNA, the CDR3 is TGTGCCAGCAGCTCCGGGACAGGGGTCTACACCTTC. Translated, it gives CASSSGTGVYTF. The complete variable domain, with remaining parts taken from reference TRBV7-3 and TRBJ1-2, reads GAGVSQTPSNKVTEKGKYVELRCDPISGHTALYWYRQSLGQGPEFLIYFQGTGAADDSGLPNDRFFAVRPEGSVSTLKIQRTERGDSAVYLCASSSGTGVYTFGSGTRLTVV.

The rearrangement joins TRBV7-2 to TRBJ2-7, with 7 bases that match TRBD1. The junction had 5 bases not matched to a gene; V was cut back by 4 bases and J by 2 bases. Germline assignment: CDR1 SGHTA and CDR2 FQGNSA. This CDR3 has 14 amino acids. CDR3 bases: TGTGCCAGCAGCTATACCGGGACAGCCTACGAGCAGTACTTC. This encodes CASSYTGTAYEQYF.

V usage is TRBV7-6 and J usage is TRBJ2-7, with a tentative D call TRBD1 (6 bases). The germline CDR1 and CDR2 sequences are SGHVS and FNYEAQ. The CDR3 has 16 amino acids. Trimming removed 3 bases at V and 6 bases at J, with 21 bases between. This chain's CDR3 is CASSFEHNNRGGEQYF. CDR3 DNA: TGTGCCAGCAGCTTTGAACACAATAATAGAGGGGGCGAGCAGTACTTC.

This clone occurred once. The rearrangement uses TRBV4-3 and TRBJ2-3, with 7 bases identical to TRBD2. This CDR3 is built from 14 residues. CDR1 LGHNA and CDR2 YSLEER come from the germline V gene. After removal of 0 bases from V and 5 bases from J, the junction contained 2 bases not matched to a gene. For the CDR3, the DNA is TGCGCCAGCAGCCAAGAGGGGAGGGGAGATACGCAGTATTTT. Protein product: CASSQEGRGDTQYF.

This rearrangement joins TRBV28 to TRBJ1-2; no firm D call. The CDR3 contains 16 residues. The V end lost 8 bases, the J end lost 8 bases, and 27 bases lay between the germline ends. Germline loops: CDR1 MDHEN, CDR2 SYDVKM. The CDR3 reads CASSPPLRRTSNGYTF. The CDR3 region has the DNA TGTGCCAGCTCCCCGCCCCTCAGGAGGACGTCCAACGGCTACACCTTC.

This clone has just a few counts. J is TRBJ1-5 and V is TRBV6-2 or TRBV6-3; a weak D match, TRBD1 (6 bases). V lost 0 bases, J lost 6 bases, and 18 bases lay in between. The germline V gene has CDR1 MNHEY and CDR2 SVGEGT. The CDR3 loop spans 17 amino acids. CDR3: CASSYSTVRGGIQPQHF. CDR3 coding DNA: TGTGCCAGCAGTTACTCGACTGTTCGGGGGGGCATTCAGCCCCAGCATTTT.

This clone was picked up one time. The chain recombines TRBV6-2 or TRBV6-3 with TRBJ2-2; 10 nucleotides agree with TRBD2. The CDR3 runs to 17 residues. V shed 0 bases, J shed 2 bases, and the junction held 3 bases outside the gene matches. Germline CDR1 and CDR2: MNHEY and SVGEGT. The CDR3, as DNA: TGTGCCAGCAGTTACTCGCGACTAGCGGGTAACACCGGGGAGCTGTTTTTT. Translation gives CASSYSRLAGNTGELFF.

The chain employs TRBV19 and TRBJ1-1; 7 bases map to TRBD1. There are 14 residues in the CDR3. Germline V gene lookup returns CDR1 LNHDA and CDR2 SQIVND (reference sequence). The junction had 8 bases not matched to a gene; V was cut back by 10 bases and J by 0 bases. The CDR3 here is CATTSDRMNTEAFF. In nucleotides, the CDR3 is TGTGCCACCACCTCGGACAGGATGAACACTGAAGCTTTCTTT.